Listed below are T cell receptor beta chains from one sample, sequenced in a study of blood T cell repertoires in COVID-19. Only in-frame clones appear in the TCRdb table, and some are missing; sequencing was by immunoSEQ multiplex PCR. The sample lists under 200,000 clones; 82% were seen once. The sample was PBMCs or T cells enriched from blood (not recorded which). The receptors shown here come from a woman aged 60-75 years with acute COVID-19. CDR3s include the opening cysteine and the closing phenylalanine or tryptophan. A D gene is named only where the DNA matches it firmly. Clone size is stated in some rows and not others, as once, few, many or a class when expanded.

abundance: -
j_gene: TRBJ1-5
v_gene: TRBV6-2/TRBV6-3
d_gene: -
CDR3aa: CASSLRVDDQPQHF
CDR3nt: TGTGCCAGCAGCCTCAGGGTTGACGATCAGCCCCAGCATTTT

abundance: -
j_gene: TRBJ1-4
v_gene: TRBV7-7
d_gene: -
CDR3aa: CASSLGGLNEKLFF
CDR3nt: TGTGCCAGCAGCTTAGGGGGACTTAATGAAAAACTGTTTTTT

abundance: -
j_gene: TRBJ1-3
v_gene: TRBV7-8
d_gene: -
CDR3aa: CATAQGTVLSGNTIYF
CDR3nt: TGTGCCACCGCTCAAGGAACAGTCCTCTCTGGAAACACCATATATTTT

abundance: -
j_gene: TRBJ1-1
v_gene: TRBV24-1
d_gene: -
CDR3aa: CATSELTTGKAFF
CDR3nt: TGTGCCACCAGTGAACTAACTACAGGGAAAGCTTTCTTT

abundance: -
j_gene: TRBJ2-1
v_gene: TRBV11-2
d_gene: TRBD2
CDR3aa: CASSSWTSGSLLREQFF
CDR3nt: TGTGCCAGCAGCAGTTGGACTAGCGGGAGTCTATTACGTGAGCAGTTCTTC

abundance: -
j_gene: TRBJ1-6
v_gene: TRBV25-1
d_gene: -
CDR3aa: CASKSVGNSPLHF
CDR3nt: TGTGCCAGCAAGAGCGTCGGGAATTCACCCCTCCACTTT

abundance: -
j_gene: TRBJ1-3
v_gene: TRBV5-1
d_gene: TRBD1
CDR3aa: CASSFSGQGTAGTIYF
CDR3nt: TGCGCCAGCAGCTTCTCTGGACAGGGAACGGCGGGGACCATATATTTT

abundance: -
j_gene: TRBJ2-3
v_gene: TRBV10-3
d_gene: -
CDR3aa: CAISGRIDTQYF
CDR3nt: TGTGCCATCAGTGGGCGGATAGATACGCAGTATTTT

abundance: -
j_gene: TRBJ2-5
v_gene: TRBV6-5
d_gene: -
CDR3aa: CASLGGQAETQYF
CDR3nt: TGTGCCAGCCTCGGGGGGCAGGCAGAGACCCAGTACTTC

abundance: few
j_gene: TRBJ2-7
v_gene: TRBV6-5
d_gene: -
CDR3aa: CASSSKSRKQYF
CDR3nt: TGTGCCAGCAGCTCCAAGTCTAGGAAACAGTACTTC

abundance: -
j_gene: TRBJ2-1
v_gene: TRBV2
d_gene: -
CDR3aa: CASISAGTSYNEQFF
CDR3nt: TGTGCCAGCATCAGCGCGGGGACTTCTTACAATGAGCAGTTCTTC

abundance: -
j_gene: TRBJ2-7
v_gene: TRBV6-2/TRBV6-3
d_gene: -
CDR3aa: CASSRLWAYEQYF
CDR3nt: TGTGCCAGCAGTCGACTCTGGGCCTACGAGCAGTACTTC

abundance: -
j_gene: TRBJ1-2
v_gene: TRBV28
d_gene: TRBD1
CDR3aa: CATSDREGYTF
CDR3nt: TGTGCCACCTCGGACAGGGAAGGCTACACCTTC

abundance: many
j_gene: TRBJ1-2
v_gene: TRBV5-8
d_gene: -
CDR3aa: CASSPLGPPRGGYTF
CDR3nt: TGTGCCAGCAGCCCCCTGGGTCCCCCCAGAGGAGGCTACACCTTC

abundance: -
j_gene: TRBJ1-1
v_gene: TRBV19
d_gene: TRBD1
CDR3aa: CASSNDRGQGDTEAFF
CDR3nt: TGTGCCAGTAGTAACGACAGGGGCCAGGGGGACACTGAAGCTTTCTTT

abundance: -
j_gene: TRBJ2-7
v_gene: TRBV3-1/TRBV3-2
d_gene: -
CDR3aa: CASSQDTNPTYEQYF
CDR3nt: TGTGCCAGCAGCCAAGACACTAACCCTACCTACGAGCAGTACTTC

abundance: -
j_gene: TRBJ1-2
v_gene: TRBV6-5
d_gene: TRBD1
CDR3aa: CASNTGTGGGYTF
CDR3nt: TGTGCCAGCAATACCGGGACAGGGGGAGGCTACACCTTC

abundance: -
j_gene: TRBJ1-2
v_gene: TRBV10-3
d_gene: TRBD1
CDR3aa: CAITSPDRVSGYTF
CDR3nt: TGTGCCATCACCTCCCCCGACAGGGTTAGTGGCTACACCTTC

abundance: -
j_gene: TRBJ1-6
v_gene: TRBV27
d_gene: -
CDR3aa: CASSLKGGARSSSYNSPLHF
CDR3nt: TGTGCCAGCAGTTTAAAAGGGGGGGCCCGGTCCAGCTCCTATAATTCACCCCTCCACTTT